These T cell receptor beta chains were read from a single sample in a study of blood T cell repertoires in COVID-19. TCRdb's copy holds only in-frame clones and misses some; the assay was immunoSEQ multiplex PCR. The sample lists roughly 200,000 clones, about 85% occurring once. What was sequenced was PBMCs or T cells enriched from blood (not recorded which). The origin of the receptors is a man aged 40-55 years who had recovered from COVID-19. The CDR3 runs from the conserved cysteine through the conserved F or W. D genes are given only for firm matches. Only some rows state a clone size, as once, few, many or a class for expanded clones.

d_call	clone_size	v_call	j_call	cdr3_nt	cdr3_aa
-	-	TRBV12-3/TRBV12-4	TRBJ1-6	TGTGCCAGCAGGGGAGAGAGAAATTCACCCCTCCACTTT	CASRGERNSPLHF
-	-	TRBV28	TRBJ2-4	TGTGCCAGCAGTTTAGCGGGCAGTTCAAACATTCAGTACTTC	CASSLAGSSNIQYF
-	-	TRBV19	TRBJ1-2	TGTGCCAGTACGGAGGCGGGCCTGACCCGTTTCGAGGGCTACACCTTC	CASTEAGLTRFEGYTF
TRBD1	-	TRBV10-3	TRBJ2-7	TGTGCCATCGGGGACAGCTCCTACGAGCAGTACTTC	CAIGDSSYEQYF
-	-	TRBV12-3/TRBV12-4	TRBJ1-1	TGTGCCAGCAGTTTTTCCAGTGCAACTGAAGCTTTCTTT	CASSFSSATEAFF
TRBD1	-	TRBV19	TRBJ2-1	TGTGCCAGTAGTACCTCTCCCGGACAGGGGCCTAATGAGCAGTTCTTC	CASSTSPGQGPNEQFF
TRBD1	-	TRBV2	TRBJ1-1	TGTGCCAGCAGTTTGACAGGGTTGGGGAACACTGAAGCTTTCTTT	CASSLTGLGNTEAFF
TRBD1	-	TRBV12-5	TRBJ1-4	TGTGCTAGTGGTGTGGGACAGGGGGGCGAAAAACTGTTTTTT	CASGVGQGGEKLFF
-	few	TRBV5-5	TRBJ1-1	TGTGCCAGCAGCTTAACCCTAGACGACAGATCCACTGAAGCTTTCTTT	CASSLTLDDRSTEAFF
-	-	TRBV2	TRBJ1-1	TGTGCCGGGACTCAAGGGGCTCCGGAAGCTTTCTTT	CAGTQGAPEAFF
-	-	TRBV7-9	TRBJ2-7	TGTGCCAGCAGCTCGGGACTGGCTGGGCTCTCCTACGAGCAGTACTTC	CASSSGLAGLSYEQYF
TRBD1	-	TRBV30	TRBJ2-3	TGTGCCTGGAGTACCGTAGGGGGCTATTCGGATACGCAGTATTTT	CAWSTVGGYSDTQYF
-	-	TRBV6-5	TRBJ1-2	TGTGCCAGCAGTTCCATGGACATAAGCTATGGCTACACCTTC	CASSSMDISYGYTF
TRBD1	-	TRBV11-2	TRBJ1-4	TGTGCCAGCAGCTCACAACAGGGGGAAAAACTGTTTTTT	CASSSQQGEKLFF
-	-	TRBV12-3/TRBV12-4	TRBJ1-6	TGTGCCAGCAGTCCGGGTAATTCACCCCTCCACTTT	CASSPGNSPLHF
TRBD1	once	TRBV29-1	TRBJ2-1	TGCAGCGTTTCGACAGGGCCCAATGAGCAGTTCTTC	CSVSTGPNEQFF
-	-	TRBV2	TRBJ1-5	TGTGCCAGCAGGGATGACTGGGGGCTAGGGGGTCAGCCCCAGCATTTT	CASRDDWGLGGQPQHF
TRBD1	-	TRBV13	TRBJ1-6	TGTGCCAGCAGCGTGGGACAGGGGGTGCCAAATTCACCCCTCCACTTT	CASSVGQGVPNSPLHF
TRBD1	-	TRBV5-4	TRBJ1-2	TGTGCCAGCAGCCCCGGGACAGGGCTCACCATTAACTATGGCTACACCTTC	CASSPGTGLTINYGYTF
TRBD2	-	TRBV18	TRBJ2-7	TGTGCCAGCTCACCACCGAGCGGGGCCGGATACGAGCAGTACTTC	CASSPPSGAGYEQYF
TRBD1	-	TRBV7-8	TRBJ1-1	TGTGCCAGCAGCCCTTCGGACAGGGGGCGTCTATTCTTT	CASSPSDRGRLFF
-	-	TRBV28	TRBJ1-2	TGTGCCAGCAGTTTTAGCTTCGGGTCCGGCTACACCTTC	CASSFSFGSGYTF
TRBD1	-	TRBV7-9	TRBJ2-3	TGTGCCAGCAGCTTTCTCCGGGACAGGGGCACAGATACGCAGTATTTT	CASSFLRDRGTDTQYF
-	-	TRBV11-2	TRBJ2-7	TGTGCCAGCAGACCCGGGAGCTACGAGCAGTACTTC	CASRPGSYEQYF
-	-	TRBV19	TRBJ1-5	TGTGCCAGTAGTATATACCAGCCGGAGGCCGCGCTCCAGCATTTT	CASSIYQPEAALQHF
-	-	TRBV9	TRBJ1-1	TGTGCCAGCAGCGTAGACAGACAGAGTGAAGCTTTCTTT	CASSVDRQSEAFF
TRBD1	-	TRBV24-1	TRBJ2-5	TGTGCCACCAGTGCAGGGGGTGGGGAGACCCAGTACTTC	CATSAGGGETQYF
-	few	TRBV9	TRBJ2-2	TGTGCCAGCAGCCCCGAGGGCGATTCCGCGAACACCGGGGAGCTGTTTTTT	CASSPEGDSANTGELFF
-	once	TRBV19	TRBJ1-2	TGTGCCAGTAGTATATCGACAGTAGCTAACTATGGCTACACCTTC	CASSISTVANYGYTF
-	few	TRBV2	TRBJ2-7	TGTGCCAGCAGTGAATGGACAGTCTACGAGCAGTACTTC	CASSEWTVYEQYF
-	-	TRBV29-1	TRBJ2-3	TGCAGCGTTGATCGAGGAGATACGCAGTATTTT	CSVDRGDTQYF
-	few	TRBV29-1	TRBJ2-7	TGCAGCGTTGAAGCGGGAAAGCCCTACGAGCAGTACTTC	CSVEAGKPYEQYF
-	-	TRBV5-1	TRBJ1-1	TGCGCCAGCAGCTCTGAGTTGAACACTGAAGCTTTCTTT	CASSSELNTEAFF
-	-	TRBV21-1	TRBJ1-1	TGTGCCAGCATCAGACAGGGGGCGAAGGAAGCTTTCTTT	CASIRQGAKEAFF
-	-	TRBV9	TRBJ1-2	TGTGCCAGCAGCGTCGAACTCTGGGGCAGGGAAGAAGGCTACACCTTC	CASSVELWGREEGYTF
TRBD1	few	TRBV28	TRBJ1-5	TGTGCCAGCAGTGAACAGGGGGCCAGCCATCAGCCCCAGCATTTT	CASSEQGASHQPQHF
TRBD2	-	TRBV7-3	TRBJ2-1	TGTGCCAGCAGCGGACTAGCGGGAGATGAGCAGTTCTTC	CASSGLAGDEQFF
-	-	TRBV5-6	TRBJ2-3	TGTGCCAGCAGCTTGGGACTAGGGGAAGCAGATACGCAGTATTTT	CASSLGLGEADTQYF
-	-	TRBV6-5	TRBJ1-2	TGTGCCAGCAGCTCACAGAGTTCTAACTATGGCTACACCTTC	CASSSQSSNYGYTF
-	-	TRBV30	TRBJ1-5	TGTGCGGCGACGACGGGGAGCAATCAGCCCCAGCATTTT	CAATTGSNQPQHF
TRBD1	-	TRBV12-3/TRBV12-4	TRBJ1-2	TGTGCCAGCAGTTTTAGGGGGCCCGGCTACACCTTC	CASSFRGPGYTF
-	-	TRBV24-1	TRBJ1-1	TGTGCCACCAGTGATTTGGGGGGCGCAGCTTTCTTT	CATSDLGGAAFF
-	once	TRBV9	TRBJ2-7	TGTGCCAGCAGCCCAGGGGCCGGAAACGAGCAGTACTTC	CASSPGAGNEQYF
-	few	TRBV28	TRBJ2-7	TGTGCCAGCGACGGGGCGGGGTCCTACGAGCAGTACTTC	CASDGAGSYEQYF
TRBD1	-	TRBV7-2	TRBJ1-2	TGTGCCAGCAGCCCCGGGACAGGGGAACTCTATGGCTACACCTTC	CASSPGTGELYGYTF
-	-	TRBV28	TRBJ2-7	TGTGCCAGCACTACAGGGAGATCCGAGCAGTACTTC	CASTTGRSEQYF
-	-	TRBV4-1	TRBJ1-2	TGCGCCAGCAGCTCACTTCCGGGGGAGACTGGAGGCTACACCTTC	CASSSLPGETGGYTF
TRBD2	-	TRBV10-2	TRBJ2-2	TGCGCCAGCCGGGCAGGCGGGAGCCCCGGGGAGCTGTTTTTT	CASRAGGSPGELFF
-	-	TRBV5-1	TRBJ2-7	TGCGCCAGCAGCTCCCAGGGGGGTGTTCGGTCCTACGAGCAGTACTTC	CASSSQGGVRSYEQYF
-	once	TRBV14	TRBJ1-1	TGTGCCAGCAGCCAAGGTTGGAGAGACTTCTTT	CASSQGWRDFF
TRBD1	-	TRBV2	TRBJ1-2	TGTGCCAGCAGACCAACCCGGGACAGTCCCTATGGCTACACCTTC	CASRPTRDSPYGYTF
-	once	TRBV5-1	TRBJ1-1	TGCGCCAGCAGCCGGGGGGAGGCCACTGAAGCTTTCTTT	CASSRGEATEAFF